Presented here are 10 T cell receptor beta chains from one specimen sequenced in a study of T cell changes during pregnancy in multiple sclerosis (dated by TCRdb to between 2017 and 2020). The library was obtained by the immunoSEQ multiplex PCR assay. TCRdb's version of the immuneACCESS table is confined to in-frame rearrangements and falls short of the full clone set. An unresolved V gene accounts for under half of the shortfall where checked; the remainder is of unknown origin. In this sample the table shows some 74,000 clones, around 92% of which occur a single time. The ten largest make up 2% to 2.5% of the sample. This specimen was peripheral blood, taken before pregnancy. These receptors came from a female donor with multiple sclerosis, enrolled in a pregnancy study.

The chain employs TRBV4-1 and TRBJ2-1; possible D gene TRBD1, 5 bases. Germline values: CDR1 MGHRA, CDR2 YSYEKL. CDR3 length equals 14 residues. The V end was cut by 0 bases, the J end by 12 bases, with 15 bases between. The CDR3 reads CASSQDRDSYRQFF. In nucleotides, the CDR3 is TGCGCCAGCAGCCAAGATCGAGACAGCTACAGGCAGTTCTTC.

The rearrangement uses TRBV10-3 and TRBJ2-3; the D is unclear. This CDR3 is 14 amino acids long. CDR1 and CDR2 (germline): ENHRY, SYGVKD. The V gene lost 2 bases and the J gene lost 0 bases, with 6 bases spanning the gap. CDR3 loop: CAISEHGSTDTQYF. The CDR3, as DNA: TGTGCCATCAGTGAGCACGGTAGCACAGATACGCAGTATTTT.

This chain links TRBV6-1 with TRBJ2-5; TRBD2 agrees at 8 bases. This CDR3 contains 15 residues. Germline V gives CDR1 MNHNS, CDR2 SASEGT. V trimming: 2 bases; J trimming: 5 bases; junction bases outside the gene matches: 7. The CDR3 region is CASSEMAGGRETQYF. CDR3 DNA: TGTGCCAGCAGTGAAATGGCGGGAGGCCGGGAGACCCAGTACTTC.

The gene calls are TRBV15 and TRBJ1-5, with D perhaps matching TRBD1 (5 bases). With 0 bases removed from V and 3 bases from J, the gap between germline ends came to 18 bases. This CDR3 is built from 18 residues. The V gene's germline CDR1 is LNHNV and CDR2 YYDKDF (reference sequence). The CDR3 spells CATSREGPWEGSNQPQHF. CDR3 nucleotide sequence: TGTGCCACCAGCAGAGAGGGGCCCTGGGAGGGTTCCAATCAGCCCCAGCATTTT.

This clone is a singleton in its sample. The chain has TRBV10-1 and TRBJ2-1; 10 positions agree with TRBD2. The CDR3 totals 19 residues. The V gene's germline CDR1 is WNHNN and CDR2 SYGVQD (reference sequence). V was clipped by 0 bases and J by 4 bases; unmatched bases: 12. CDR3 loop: CASSESWLAGVNGYNEQFF. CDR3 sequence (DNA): TGCGCCAGCAGTGAGTCTTGGCTAGCGGGAGTTAACGGGTACAATGAGCAGTTCTTC.

CDR3: CASSHLAWAKTEAFF. The CDR3 DNA is TGCGCCAGCAGCCATCTAGCTTGGGCGAAGACTGAAGCTTTCTTT. The V and J genes are TRBV4-3 and TRBJ1-1, with no clear D. CDR3 length equals 15 residues. Germline CDR1 reads LGHNA; CDR2 reads YSLEER. Trimming pared 3 bases from V and 5 bases from J, leaving 16 bases between.

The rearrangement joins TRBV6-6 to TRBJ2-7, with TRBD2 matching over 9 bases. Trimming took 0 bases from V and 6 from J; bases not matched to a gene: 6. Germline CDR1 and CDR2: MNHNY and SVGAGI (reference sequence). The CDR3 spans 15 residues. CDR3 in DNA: TGTGCCAGCAGTTACTCGAAACTAGCGGGTCTCGAGCAGTACTTC. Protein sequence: CASSYSKLAGLEQYF.

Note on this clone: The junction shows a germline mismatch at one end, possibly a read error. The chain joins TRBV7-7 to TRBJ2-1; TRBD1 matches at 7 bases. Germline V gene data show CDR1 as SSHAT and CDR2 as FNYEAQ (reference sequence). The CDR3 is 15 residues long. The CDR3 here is CASSYTGAPDNEQFF. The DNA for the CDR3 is TGTGCTAGCAGCTATACAGGGGCCCCCGACAATGAGCAGTTCTTC.

The DNA of the CDR3 is TGTGCCAGCAGTGGTCGCGGACGGGAGGGTGACAAAAACATTCAGTACTTC. It translates to CASSGRGREGDKNIQYF. The chain is built from TRBV6-1 and TRBJ2-4; 8 bases agree with TRBD2. Trimming at V came to 4 bases and at J to 3 bases, leaving 11 bases not matched to a gene. The CDR3 runs to 17 residues. CDR1 is MNHNS, CDR2 SASEGT, per germline.

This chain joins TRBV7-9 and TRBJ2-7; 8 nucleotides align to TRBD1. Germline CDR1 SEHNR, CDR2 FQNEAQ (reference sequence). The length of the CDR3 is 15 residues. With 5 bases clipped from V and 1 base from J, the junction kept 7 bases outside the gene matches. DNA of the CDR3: TGTGCCAGCAGCCCCGGGACAGGAACTTCCTACGAGCAGTACTTC. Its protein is CASSPGTGTSYEQYF.